The T cell receptor (beta chain) described here comes from a study of OX40 agonist ivuxolimab in advanced cancers. The assay was immunoSEQ multiplex PCR, and TCRdb's table has in-frame clones only and misses some. The table includes 45,000 to 65,000 clones, approximately 85% detected once. The V gene's germline CDR1 is MNHNS and CDR2 SASEGT. The CDR3 is 13 amino acids. Trimming removed 4 bases from V and 5 bases from J, with 11 bases in between. Patients were ineligible given autoimmune disease history or systemic immunosuppression. This clonotype was obtained from an adult with an advanced solid tumor such as melanoma, head and neck, liver or kidney cancer. The J gene is TRBJ1-1, the V gene TRBV6-1, with D perhaps TRBD1 (6 bases). This material consisted of CD4+ or CD8+ T cells sorted from blood, taken in a trial of the OX40 agonist ivuxolimab. The DNA for the CDR3 is TGTGCCAGCAGTGGAGGGGGGGGGACTGAAGCTTTCTTT. This gives the protein CASSGGGGTEAFF.